The 10 T cell receptor beta chains in this list originate from one sample, sequenced in a study of cytomegalovirus exposure and HLA in healthy donors. PCR was performed using 60 Vbeta and 13 Jbeta primers. Using immunoSEQ multiplex PCR, the repertoire was profiled, and TCRdb retains in-frame clones only, with some absent. This sample's table has under 85,000 clones. Input material: PBMCs. These receptors originate from a boy aged 5 to 17 in good health and CMV-seronegative.

The V gene is TRBV11-2, the J gene TRBJ1-1, with 9 positions matching TRBD1. Germline V gene lookup returns CDR1 SGHAT and CDR2 FQNNGV. V trimming: 2 bases; J trimming: 6 bases; junction bases outside the gene matches: 1. This CDR3 is 13 amino acids long. CDR3 coding DNA: TGTGCCAGCAGCTTAACAGGGGGCCCTGAAGCTTTCTTT. Its translation is CASSLTGGPEAFF. The variable domain in full, with the rest retrieved from reference TRBV11-2 and TRBJ1-1, is EAGVAQSPRYKIIEKRQSVAFWCNPISGHATLYWYQQILGQGPKLLIQFQNNGVVDDSQLPKDRFSAERLKGVDSTLKIQPAKLEDSAVYLCASSLTGGPEAFFGQGTRLTVV.

The V and J genes are TRBV5-1 and TRBJ2-2; 9 bases match TRBD1. Germline CDR1 is SGHRS and CDR2 is YFSETQ. This CDR3 contains 16 residues. J lost 6 bases, V lost 4 bases, and 10 bases had no gene match. The CDR3 bases are TGCGCCAGCAGCGACCGGGACAGGGTTTTATCCGGGGAGCTGTTTTTT. This gives the protein CASSDRDRVLSGELFF. Filled out from reference TRBV5-1 and TRBJ2-2, the complete variable domain reads KAGVTQTPRYLIKTRGQQVTLSCSPISGHRSVSWYQQTPGQGLQFLFEYFSETQRNKGNFPGRFSGRQFSNSRSEMNVSTLELGDSALYLCASSDRDRVLSGELFFGEGSRLTVL.

The rearrangement links TRBV19 to TRBJ1-3; D possibly corresponds to TRBD1 (6 bases). CDR3 length: 14 residues. V gave up 6 bases and J gave up 0 bases, with 9 bases separating them. Germline CDR1 reads LNHDA; CDR2 reads SQIVND (reference sequence). The CDR3 loop reads CASRTGSSGNTIYF. The CDR3 DNA sequence: TGTGCCAGTAGAACAGGGTCCTCTGGAAACACCATATATTTT.

This rearrangement joins TRBV10-1 to TRBJ2-2; weak D call: TRBD2 (5 bases). The CDR3 extends over 14 amino acids. Trimming shortened V by 4 bases and J by 2 bases, and 8 bases separated the two germline ends. The germline V gene encodes CDR1 WNHNN and CDR2 SYGVQD (reference sequence). Written as DNA, the CDR3 is TGCGCCAGCAGTGCGGGGAGAAACACCGGGGAGCTGTTTTTT. This codes for CASSAGRNTGELFF.

This clone is medium-sized (0.01 to 0.1%) by frequency. V usage is TRBV27 and J usage is TRBJ2-7, with 8 nucleotides matching TRBD1. Germline loops: CDR1 MNHEY, CDR2 SMNVEV (reference sequence). With 1 base clipped from V and 4 bases from J, the junction kept 9 bases outside the gene matches. The CDR3 runs to 16 residues. Here the CDR3 reads CASSLWGSQGGYEQYF. CDR3 DNA sequence: TGTGCCAGCAGTTTATGGGGGTCACAGGGGGGATACGAGCAGTACTTC.

The genes are TRBV6-5 and TRBJ1-1, with a weak D call TRBD1 (5 bases). V shed 8 bases and J shed 5 bases, with 21 bases lying between them. The CDR3 is 15 amino acids. Looked up from germline, CDR1 is MNHEY and CDR2 is SVGAGI. In DNA, the CDR3 is TGTGCCAGCGGGGGGGTTAGGGGCGCGGGGACTGAAGCTTTCTTT. It is translated as CASGGVRGAGTEAFF.

V usage is TRBV7-7 and J usage is TRBJ2-1; 14 bases map to TRBD2. The J segment lost 9 bases and the V segment lost 5 bases, leaving 3 bases of the junction unmatched. There are 14 residues in the CDR3. The V gene's germline CDR1 is SSHAT and CDR2 FNYEAQ (reference sequence). The CDR3 here is CASSQTSGGAEQFF. For the CDR3, the DNA is TGTGCCAGCAGCCAGACTAGCGGGGGGGCTGAGCAGTTCTTC.

CDR3 DNA sequence: TGTGCCAGCATCACAAGGGGATCCAATGAGCAGTTCTTC. As protein: CASITRGSNEQFF. This chain uses TRBV6-1 with TRBJ2-1, with D perhaps TRBD1 (5 bases). Germline V CDR1 and CDR2: MNHNS, SASEGT. The CDR3 is 13 residues long. V shed 7 bases and J shed 6 bases, with 13 bases lying between them.

This chain connects TRBV27 to TRBJ2-7, with 10 nucleotides matching TRBD1. The CDR3 contains 13 residues. The V segment lost 6 bases and the J segment 7 bases; nucleotides outside the gene matches: 6. Per germline, CDR1 MNHEY and CDR2 SMNVEV (reference sequence). In DNA form, the CDR3 reads TGTGCCAGCAGCCTTGACAGGGGGCGAGAGCAGTACTTC. This translates into CASSLDRGREQYF.

The chain links TRBV5-1 to TRBJ1-5, with 8 bases aligning to TRBD1. The CDR3 has 15 residues. Germline assignment: CDR1 SGHRS and CDR2 YFSETQ. V gave up 4 bases and J gave up 6 bases; unmatched junction bases: 9. The CDR3 sequence: CASSPGATGGQPQHF. In DNA form, the CDR3 reads TGCGCCAGCAGCCCGGGTGCTACAGGGGGTCAGCCCCAGCATTTT.